This T cell receptor beta chain was profiled in a study of blood T cells in healthy people across ages. Study-level points and caveats: PBMCs that were unsorted prevented a conclusive naive versus antigen-experienced comparison. Long-lived donors had more naive CD4+ cells and higher diversity than aged donors.

The donors, all healthy, were Caucasians living in Russia, aged roughly 6 to 100. Primers used in a second PCR of roughly 6 to 11 cycles were a sample-barcoded 5' primer and a J-beta primer mix. Every individual sample yielded 2.5 million or more paired-end reads (each containing CDR3). Each CDR3 protein gets one entry after TCRdb re-called the 5' RACE reads with MiXCR. Among about 770,000 distinct CDR3 sequences listed, around 45% were seen once. Many counts were recorded for this clonotype. Its antigen remains unknown. The V gene lost 5 bases and the J gene lost 6 bases, with 14 bases spanning the gap. Germline loops: CDR1 SQVTM, CDR2 ANQGSEA. The CDR3 is 13 amino acids.

The receptor comes from a man aged 55 to 69 in good health. V gene TRBV29-1 combines with J gene TRBJ2-1; TRBD2 is a possible D gene (5 bases). The sequencing sample was made of blood. In nucleotides, the CDR3 is TGCAGCGTTTCTACGGGGTCGGGCAATGAGCAGTTCTTC. This translates into CSVSTGSGNEQFF.